These T cell receptor beta chains were read from a single sample in a study of blood T cell repertoires in COVID-19. Data came from immunoSEQ multiplex PCR; TCRdb stores just in-frame clones and leaves some out. Among fewer than 250,000 clones listed, 92% were seen once. The sample taken for sequencing was peripheral blood. These receptors originate from a man aged 25 to 40 with acute or convalescent COVID-19. Both conserved end residues are part of each CDR3. A D gene is named only where the DNA matches it firmly. Rows give clone size only sometimes, using once, few, many, or a class for an expanded clone.

- | TRBJ1-5 | TRBV11-2 | - | CASSSRDQPQHF | TGTGCCAGCAGCTCCAGGGATCAGCCCCAGCATTTT
- | TRBJ2-1 | TRBV2 | - | CASSEALLANRANEQFF | TGTGCCAGCAGTGAAGCGCTTCTGGCAAACAGGGCCAATGAGCAGTTCTTC
- | TRBJ2-1 | TRBV2 | TRBD1 | CASIRDSLSYNEQFF | TGTGCCAGCATTCGGGACAGCCTCTCCTACAATGAGCAGTTCTTC
- | TRBJ2-7 | TRBV7-6 | - | CASSLSGPGWEQYF | TGTGCCAGCAGCTTAAGTGGGCCAGGATGGGAGCAGTACTTC
- | TRBJ2-7 | TRBV28 | TRBD2 | CASSPGLTRSYEQYF | TGTGCCAGCAGTCCGGGACTAACCCGCTCCTACGAGCAGTACTTC
- | TRBJ2-5 | TRBV6-6 | TRBD1 | CASSRTRGTGAVKTQETQYF | TGTGCCAGCAGTCGGACTCGTGGGACAGGGGCCGTAAAAACCCAAGAGACCCAGTACTTC
few | TRBJ2-1 | TRBV18 | TRBD2 | CASSHAPGLAGRTTSYNEQFF | TGTGCCAGCTCGCACGCCCCTGGACTAGCGGGAAGGACCACTTCCTACAATGAGCAGTTCTTC
- | TRBJ2-7 | TRBV18 | - | CASSPPEGNYEQYF | TGTGCCAGCTCACCACCCGAGGGCAACTACGAGCAGTACTTC
- | TRBJ2-7 | TRBV12-3/TRBV12-4 | - | CASSYGRSPQYF | TGTGCCAGCAGTTACGGGAGAAGTCCCCAGTACTTC
- | TRBJ2-3 | TRBV10-3 | - | CAISEGIKGADTQYF | TGTGCCATCAGTGAGGGGATAAAGGGGGCAGATACGCAGTATTTT
- | TRBJ2-1 | TRBV10-1 | - | CASSDSLYNEQFF | TGCGCCAGCAGTGATAGTCTTTACAATGAGCAGTTCTTC
- | TRBJ2-6 | TRBV4-1 | - | CASSQGGAGSGANVLTF | TGCGCCAGCAGCCAAGGGGGAGCTGGCTCTGGGGCCAACGTCCTGACTTTC
- | TRBJ1-6 | TRBV10-3 | TRBD1 | CAISNTGDSPLHF | TGTGCCATCAGTAATACAGGGGATTCACCCCTCCACTTT
- | TRBJ2-1 | TRBV11-3 | TRBD2 | CASSLELAGNNEQFF | TGTGCCAGCAGCTTAGAGCTAGCGGGTAACAATGAGCAGTTCTTC
- | TRBJ2-7 | TRBV5-1 | - | CASSRGYEQYF | TGCGCCAGCAGTCGGGGCTACGAGCAGTACTTC
- | TRBJ2-3 | TRBV24-1 | TRBD2 | CATSDQPRGGADTQYF | TGTGCCACCAGTGACCAACCTCGCGGGGGAGCAGATACGCAGTATTTT
- | TRBJ1-6 | TRBV6-5 | TRBD1 | CASSSTTGTASPLHF | TGTGCCAGCAGTTCCACGACAGGGACCGCTTCACCCCTCCACTTT
- | TRBJ2-1 | TRBV7-9 | - | CASSPLWYGAGNNEQFF | TGTGCCAGCAGCCCACTTTGGTATGGGGCGGGGAACAATGAGCAGTTCTTC
- | TRBJ1-2 | TRBV19 | - | CASSPNPGAGGYTF | TGTGCCAGTAGTCCGAACCCAGGGGCTGGGGGCTACACCTTC
- | TRBJ1-2 | TRBV29-1 | TRBD1 | CSVGQGARGYTF | TGCAGCGTAGGACAGGGGGCGCGTGGCTACACCTTC
- | TRBJ1-5 | TRBV4-2 | - | CASSQIKAGLEPQHF | TGTGCCAGCAGCCAGATCAAGGCAGGGTTGGAGCCCCAGCATTTT
- | TRBJ2-7 | TRBV12-3/TRBV12-4 | - | CASSRQGYEQYF | TGTGCCAGCAGTAGGCAGGGCTACGAGCAGTACTTC
- | TRBJ2-2 | TRBV6-5 | - | CASSYRPGTGELFF | TGTGCCAGCAGTTACCGCCCGGGAACCGGGGAGCTGTTTTTT
once | TRBJ1-1 | TRBV5-4 | TRBD1 | CASSLAAGGNTEAFF | TGTGCCAGCAGCTTGGCCGCAGGGGGGAACACTGAAGCTTTCTTT
- | TRBJ2-2 | TRBV5-1 | TRBD1 | CASSLVRGPGELFF | TGCGCCAGCAGCTTGGTCAGGGGGCCTGGGGAGCTGTTTTTT
- | TRBJ2-7 | TRBV13 | TRBD1 | CASSLRGRVTYEQYF | TGTGCCAGCAGCCTGAGGGGGCGAGTCACCTACGAGCAGTACTTC
once | TRBJ2-1 | TRBV28 | - | CASSLPLGTQNEQFF | TGTGCCAGCAGTTTGCCCCTCGGGACTCAAAATGAGCAGTTCTTC
- | TRBJ2-7 | TRBV4-1 | TRBD1 | CASSQIPGTGISEQYF | TGCGCCAGCAGCCAAATACCCGGGACAGGGATTAGCGAGCAGTACTTC
- | TRBJ2-7 | TRBV5-6 | - | CASSLRLLPYEQYF | TGTGCCAGCAGCCTGAGACTCCTACCCTACGAGCAGTACTTC
once | TRBJ2-7 | TRBV5-4 | - | CASSSAYEQYF | TGTGCCAGCAGCTCGGCCTACGAGCAGTACTTC
once | TRBJ2-7 | TRBV20-1 | - | CSAYRDYEQYF | TGCAGTGCATACCGGGACTACGAGCAGTACTTC
- | TRBJ2-7 | TRBV7-6 | - | CASSLDIGGEYEQYF | TGTGCCAGCAGCTTAGATATAGGGGGAGAATACGAGCAGTACTTC
- | TRBJ1-1 | TRBV7-8 | - | CASSSTTRTEAFF | TGTGCCAGCAGCTCCACGACGAGGACTGAAGCTTTCTTT
- | TRBJ2-3 | TRBV12-3/TRBV12-4 | - | CASSLATYTQYF | TGTGCCAGCAGTCTCGCTACCTATACGCAGTATTTT
- | TRBJ2-7 | TRBV19 | TRBD1 | CASTSTGGQGLYEQYF | TGTGCCAGTACCTCTACCGGGGGACAGGGGCTCTACGAGCAGTACTTC
- | TRBJ2-7 | TRBV5-5 | TRBD2 | CASSMGLGASEQYF | TGTGCCAGCAGCATGGGACTAGGAGCGTCCGAGCAGTACTTC
few | TRBJ2-5 | TRBV9 | TRBD1 | CASSAGQGWETQYF | TGTGCCAGCAGCGCAGGACAGGGGTGGGAGACCCAGTACTTC
- | TRBJ1-5 | TRBV2 | TRBD1 | CASMGQGASNQPQHF | TGTGCCAGCATGGGCCAGGGGGCGAGCAATCAGCCCCAGCATTTT
- | TRBJ2-1 | TRBV6-5 | TRBD2 | CASRTSGVGEQFF | TGTGCCAGCCGGACTAGCGGGGTTGGTGAGCAGTTCTTC
- | TRBJ2-7 | TRBV7-9 | - | CASSSPTGAAYEQYF | TGTGCCAGCAGCTCACCGACGGGAGCGGCCTACGAGCAGTACTTC
once | TRBJ2-1 | TRBV30 | TRBD2 | CAWGSKLAGDHNEQFF | TGTGCCTGGGGGAGTAAACTAGCGGGAGACCACAATGAGCAGTTCTTC
- | TRBJ2-6 | TRBV4-1 | TRBD2 | CASSRNGRGRGANVLTF | TGCGCCAGCAGCCGCAACGGGAGGGGCCGAGGGGCCAACGTCCTGACTTTC
- | TRBJ1-1 | TRBV6-5 | - | CASSYSWGLNTEAFF | TGTGCCAGCAGTTACTCTTGGGGCTTGAACACTGAAGCTTTCTTT
- | TRBJ2-7 | TRBV28 | - | CASRTGQGLYEQYF | TGTGCCAGCAGGACGGGACAAGGACTTTACGAGCAGTACTTC
- | TRBJ2-2 | TRBV28 | - | CASSREFVTGELFF | TGTGCCAGCAGTCGGGAGTTCGTCACCGGGGAGCTGTTTTTT
- | TRBJ2-5 | TRBV5-1 | TRBD2 | CASSVLAGARETQYF | TGCGCCAGCAGCGTACTAGCGGGAGCCCGAGAGACCCAGTACTTC
few | TRBJ2-1 | TRBV4-1 | - | CASSQGGGPGLSYNEQFF | TGCGCCAGCAGCCAAGGGGGGGGCCCCGGACTCTCCTACAATGAGCAGTTCTTC
- | TRBJ1-1 | TRBV6-2/TRBV6-3 | - | CASSYDGARVAFF | TGTGCCAGCAGTTACGATGGGGCGAGAGTTGCTTTCTTT
- | TRBJ1-2 | TRBV2 | - | CASSEWGGAGYGYTF | TGTGCCAGCAGTGAATGGGGGGGCGCCGGCTATGGCTACACCTTC
- | TRBJ1-1 | TRBV12-3/TRBV12-4 | - | CASSSRLNRAFF | TGTGCCAGCAGTTCTCGACTCAATAGGGCTTTCTTT
- | TRBJ1-1 | TRBV27 | - | CASSSRPAGRDTEAFF | TGTGCCAGCAGTTCCCGCCCGGCAGGGAGGGACACTGAAGCTTTCTTT
- | TRBJ1-2 | TRBV7-9 | - | CASSRGITGPYGYTF | TGTGCCAGCAGCCGCGGGATAACAGGCCCCTATGGCTACACCTTC
- | TRBJ2-3 | TRBV10-3 | TRBD2 | CAIRGLVITDTQYF | TGTGCCATCAGAGGACTAGTGATCACAGATACGCAGTATTTT
- | TRBJ2-2 | TRBV18 | TRBD1 | CASSPISRGPVPGELFF | TGTGCCAGCTCACCGATATCCAGGGGGCCGGTACCCGGGGAGCTGTTTTTT
- | TRBJ1-1 | TRBV18 | - | CASSLIQGNTEAFF | TGTGCCAGCTCGCTAATACAGGGGAACACTGAAGCTTTCTTT
- | TRBJ2-1 | TRBV9 | - | CASSVGLGDEQFF | TGTGCCAGCAGCGTAGGACTAGGCGATGAGCAGTTCTTC
- | TRBJ2-3 | TRBV7-2 | - | CASSLTGTDTQYF | TGTGCCAGCAGCTTAACGGGCACAGATACGCAGTATTTT
- | TRBJ2-3 | TRBV6-5 | - | CASGQRSTDTQYF | TGTGCCAGCGGACAGAGATCCACAGATACGCAGTATTTT
- | TRBJ2-2 | TRBV11-2 | - | CASSPTSGELFF | TGTGCCAGCAGCCCTACGTCCGGGGAGCTGTTTTTT
- | TRBJ2-7 | TRBV11-2 | TRBD1 | CASSPDRAYEQYF | TGTGCCAGCAGCCCTGACAGGGCCTACGAGCAGTACTTC